The rows below give T cell receptor beta chains drawn from one sample of a study of cytomegalovirus exposure and HLA in healthy donors. Assay: immunoSEQ multiplex PCR; the TCRdb copy retains only in-frame clones and omits some. Counted here are tens of thousands of clones, 75% to 85% occurring once; the ten biggest clones make up approximately 20%. Sequenced sample: PBMCs. The source is a man between 70 and 80 years old in good health and CMV-seropositive. Both conserved end residues are part of each CDR3. Fields, in order: J gene, V gene, CDR3 protein.

TRBJ1-4	TRBV2	CASSALGETNEKLFF
TRBJ2-5	TRBV29-1	CSFRDQETQYF
TRBJ2-1	TRBV7-8	CASSLGQGSYNEQFF
TRBJ2-1	TRBV14	CASSLLAASYNEQFF
TRBJ2-1	TRBV6-6	CASGRENEQFF
TRBJ2-7	TRBV4-1	CASSQDRPSGYEQYF
TRBJ2-3	TRBV2	CASSGQGSPDTQYF
TRBJ1-5	TRBV2	CASSFDRVGQPQHF
TRBJ2-7	TRBV10-1	CASSSWGTETYEQYF
TRBJ1-2	TRBV28	CASSSSQDRFDGYTF
TRBJ2-6	TRBV10-3	CAISESTSTSGSGANVLTF
TRBJ2-2	TRBV7-9	CASSPPGGRVTGELFF
TRBJ1-4	TRBV9	CASSVAGTNEKLFF
TRBJ2-3	TRBV10-3	CAIKASGADTDTQYF
TRBJ2-7	TRBV30	CAWSVPPWTSGTYEQYF
TRBJ2-2	TRBV4-1	CASSQAGGAGWFTGELFF
TRBJ2-2	TRBV28	CASSTLQGTGELFF
TRBJ2-7	TRBV6-1	CASSHDGTPTYEQYF
TRBJ2-7	TRBV5-1	CASNPGGSDYEQYF
TRBJ1-5	TRBV4-3	CASSQGQFGQPQHF
TRBJ1-1	TRBV30	CAWRHRGGTEAFF
TRBJ2-1	TRBV4-2	CASSRTVSSYNEQFF
TRBJ2-7	TRBV18	CASSPRGQGSYEQYF
TRBJ1-2	TRBV5-8	CASSLVSSRGGGGYTF
TRBJ2-5	TRBV10-3	CAISSRETQYF
TRBJ2-5	TRBV30	CAWNFWAASYQETQYF
TRBJ1-1	TRBV11-1	CASSWDRGQRTEAFF
TRBJ1-2	TRBV18	CASSPRLDSVYGYTF
TRBJ2-5	TRBV13	CASSVGLADRETQYF
TRBJ2-3	TRBV5-1	CASSSGTVTDTQYF
TRBJ2-3	TRBV5-1	CASSLASGGAYTQYF